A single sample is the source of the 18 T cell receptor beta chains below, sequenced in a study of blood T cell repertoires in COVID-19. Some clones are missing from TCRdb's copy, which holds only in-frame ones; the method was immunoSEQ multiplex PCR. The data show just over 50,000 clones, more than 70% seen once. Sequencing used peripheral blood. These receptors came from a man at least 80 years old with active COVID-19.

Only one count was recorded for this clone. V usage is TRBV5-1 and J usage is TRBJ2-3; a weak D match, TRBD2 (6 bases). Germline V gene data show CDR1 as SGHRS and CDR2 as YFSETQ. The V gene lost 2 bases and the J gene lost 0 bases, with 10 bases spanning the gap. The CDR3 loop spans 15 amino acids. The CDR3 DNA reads TGCGCCAGCAGCTTATTCGCGGGGAGCACAGATACGCAGTATTTT. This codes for CASSLFAGSTDTQYF.

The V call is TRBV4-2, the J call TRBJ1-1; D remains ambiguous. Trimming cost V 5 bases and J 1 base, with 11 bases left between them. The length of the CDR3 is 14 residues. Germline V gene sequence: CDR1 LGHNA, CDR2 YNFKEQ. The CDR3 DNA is TGTGCCAGCAGCTTGGAGGATCCGAACACTGAAGCTTTCTTT. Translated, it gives CASSLEDPNTEAFF.

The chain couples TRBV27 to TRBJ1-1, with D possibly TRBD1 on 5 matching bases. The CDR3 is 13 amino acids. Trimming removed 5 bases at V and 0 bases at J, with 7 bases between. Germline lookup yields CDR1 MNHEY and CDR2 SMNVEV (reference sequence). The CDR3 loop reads CASSPTVNTEAFF. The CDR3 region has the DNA TGTGCCAGCAGTCCGACAGTGAACACTGAAGCTTTCTTT.

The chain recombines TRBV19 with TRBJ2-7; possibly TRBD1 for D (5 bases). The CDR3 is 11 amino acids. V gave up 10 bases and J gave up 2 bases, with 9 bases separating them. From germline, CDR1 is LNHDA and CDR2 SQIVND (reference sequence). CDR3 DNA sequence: TGTGCCACAGGGCTTCCCTACGAGCAGTACTTC. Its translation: CATGLPYEQYF.

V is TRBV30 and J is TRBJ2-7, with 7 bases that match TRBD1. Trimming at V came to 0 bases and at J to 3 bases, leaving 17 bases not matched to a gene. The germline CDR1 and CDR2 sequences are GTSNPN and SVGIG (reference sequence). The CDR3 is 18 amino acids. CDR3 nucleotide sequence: TGTGCCTGGAGTGTCCCCTCTACGACAGGGCGTTTCCACTACGAGCAGTACTTC. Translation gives CAWSVPSTTGRFHYEQYF.

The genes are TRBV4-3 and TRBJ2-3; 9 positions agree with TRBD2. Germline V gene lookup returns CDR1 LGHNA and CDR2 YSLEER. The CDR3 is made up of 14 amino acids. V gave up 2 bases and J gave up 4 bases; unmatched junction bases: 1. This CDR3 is CASSQLAGSDTQYF. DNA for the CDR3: TGCGCCAGCAGCCAACTAGCGGGGTCAGATACGCAGTATTTT.

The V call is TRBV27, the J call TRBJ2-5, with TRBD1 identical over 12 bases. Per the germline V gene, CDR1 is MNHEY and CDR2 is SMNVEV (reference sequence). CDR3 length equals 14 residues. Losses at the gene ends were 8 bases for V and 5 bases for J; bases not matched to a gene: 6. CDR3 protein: CASGKGQGAETQYF. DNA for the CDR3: TGTGCCAGCGGAAAGGGACAGGGGGCGGAGACCCAGTACTTC.

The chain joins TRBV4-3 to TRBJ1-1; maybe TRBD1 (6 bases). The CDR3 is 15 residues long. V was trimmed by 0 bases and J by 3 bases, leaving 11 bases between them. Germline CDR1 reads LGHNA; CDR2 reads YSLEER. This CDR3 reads CASSQEVGGDTEAFF. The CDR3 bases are TGCGCCAGCAGCCAAGAGGTTGGGGGCGACACTGAAGCTTTCTTT.

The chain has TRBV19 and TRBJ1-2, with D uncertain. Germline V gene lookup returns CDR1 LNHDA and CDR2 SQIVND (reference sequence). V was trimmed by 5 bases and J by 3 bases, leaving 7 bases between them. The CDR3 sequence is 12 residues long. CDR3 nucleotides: TGTGCCAGTAGTTCAGGCCACTATGGCTACACCTTC. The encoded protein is CASSSGHYGYTF.

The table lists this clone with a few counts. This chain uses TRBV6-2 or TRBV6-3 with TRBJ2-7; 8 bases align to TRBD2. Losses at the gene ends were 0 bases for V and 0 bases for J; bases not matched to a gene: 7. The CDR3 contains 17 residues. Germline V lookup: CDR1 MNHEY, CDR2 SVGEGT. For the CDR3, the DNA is TGTGCCAGCAGTTACTCTTTCGGGGCGGGAGGCTCCTACGAGCAGTACTTC. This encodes CASSYSFGAGGSYEQYF.

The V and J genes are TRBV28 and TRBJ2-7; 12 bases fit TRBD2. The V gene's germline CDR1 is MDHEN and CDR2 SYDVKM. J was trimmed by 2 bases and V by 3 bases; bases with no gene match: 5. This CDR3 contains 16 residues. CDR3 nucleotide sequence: TGTGCCAGCAGTTTTTCCGCTAGCGGGAGGGCCTACGAGCAGTACTTC. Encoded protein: CASSFSASGRAYEQYF.

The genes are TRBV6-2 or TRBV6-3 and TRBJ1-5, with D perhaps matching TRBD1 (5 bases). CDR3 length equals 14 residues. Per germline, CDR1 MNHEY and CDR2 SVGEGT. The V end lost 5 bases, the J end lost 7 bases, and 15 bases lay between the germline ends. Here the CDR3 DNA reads TGTGCCAGCAGTCACCCACAGGTTCGACAGCCCCAGCATTTT. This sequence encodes CASSHPQVRQPQHF.

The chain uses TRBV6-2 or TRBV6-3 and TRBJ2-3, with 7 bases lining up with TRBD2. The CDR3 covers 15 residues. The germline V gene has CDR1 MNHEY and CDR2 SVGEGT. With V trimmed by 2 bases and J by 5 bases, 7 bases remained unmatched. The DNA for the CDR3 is TGTGCCAGCAGTTACATGGTGTCGGGGGGAGATACGCAGTATTTT. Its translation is CASSYMVSGGDTQYF.

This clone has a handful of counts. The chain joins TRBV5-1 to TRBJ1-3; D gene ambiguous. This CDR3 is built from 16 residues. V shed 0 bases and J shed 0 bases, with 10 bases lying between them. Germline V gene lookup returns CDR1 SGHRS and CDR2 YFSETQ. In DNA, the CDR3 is TGCGCCAGCAGCTTGGGCATATCGAGCTCTGGAAACACCATATATTTT. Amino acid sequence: CASSLGISSSGNTIYF. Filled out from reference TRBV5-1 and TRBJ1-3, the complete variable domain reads KAGVTQTPRYLIKTRGQQVTLSCSPISGHRSVSWYQQTPGQGLQFLFEYFSETQRNKGNFPGRFSGRQFSNSRSEMNVSTLELGDSALYLCASSLGISSSGNTIYFGEGSWLTVV.

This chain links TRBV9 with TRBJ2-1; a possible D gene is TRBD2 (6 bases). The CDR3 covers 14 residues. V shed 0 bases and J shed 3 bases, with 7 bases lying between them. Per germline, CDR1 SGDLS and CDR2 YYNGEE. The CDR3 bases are TGTGCCAGCAGCGTAGCGGGAGACTACAATGAGCAGTTCTTC. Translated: CASSVAGDYNEQFF.

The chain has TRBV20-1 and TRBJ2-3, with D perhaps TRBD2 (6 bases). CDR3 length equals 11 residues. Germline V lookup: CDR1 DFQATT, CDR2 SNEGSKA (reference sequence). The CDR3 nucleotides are TGCAGCGGGAGTTCAATAGATACGCAGTATTTT. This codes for CSGSSIDTQYF.

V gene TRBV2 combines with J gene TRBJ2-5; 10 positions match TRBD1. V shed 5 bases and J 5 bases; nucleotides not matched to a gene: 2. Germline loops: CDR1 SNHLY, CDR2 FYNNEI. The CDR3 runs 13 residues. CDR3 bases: TGTGCCAGCAGTCGACAGGGGGCTGAGACCCAGTACTTC. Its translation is CASSRQGAETQYF.

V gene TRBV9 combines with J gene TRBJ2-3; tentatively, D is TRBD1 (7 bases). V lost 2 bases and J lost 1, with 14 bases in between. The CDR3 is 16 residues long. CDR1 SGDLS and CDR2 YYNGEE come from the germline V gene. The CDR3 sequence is CASSVRRGTGTDTQYF. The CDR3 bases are TGTGCCAGCAGCGTCCGGCGCGGGACAGGCACAGATACGCAGTATTTT.